Detailed here is one T cell receptor beta chain. In the authors' methods: Reference gene primer amplification yielded estimated nucleated cell counts. The repertoire was sequenced with immunoSEQ multiplex PCR; TCRdb's copy has only in-frame clones and lacks some. D and trimming come from the DNA, and the V and J calls and clone size come from that table. The data show a few hundred thousand clones, 89% seen once. This sample is part of a study of blood T cell repertoires in COVID-19. Study-level background: Spain, Italy and the United States supplied samples that represented acute and convalescent COVID-19. The analysed material was cDNA or gDNA that came from T cells, B-cell-depleted T cells, or PBMCs.

The CDR3 length is 15 residues. V was pared by 6 bases and J by 5 bases, with 10 bases of the junction left unmatched. Germline CDR1 and CDR2: SGHDN and FVKESK. The sequence came from a middle-aged woman who had recovered from COVID-19. The sample comprised peripheral blood. This chain uses TRBV14 with TRBJ2-3, with 8 bases fitting TRBD1. The CDR3 spells CASRRQGAPGDTQYF. The CDR3 region has the DNA TGTGCCAGCAGGCGTCAGGGGGCGCCCGGAGATACGCAGTATTTT.